Here is one TCR beta chain with its context. This entry is derived from a study of blood T cell repertoires in COVID-19. Study overall: Acute-phase and convalescent COVID-19 samples originated in the United States, Italy and Spain. T cells, B-cell-depleted T cells, or PBMCs supplied cDNA or gDNA.

TCRdb keeps only in-frame clones here, not all; method: immunoSEQ multiplex PCR. The data contain about 430,000 clones, roughly 90% of them singletons. V was pared by 6 bases and J by 8 bases, with 16 bases between. The CDR3 contains 14 residues. Germline V gene lookup returns CDR1 SNHLY and CDR2 FYNNEI. This sequence joins TRBV2 and TRBJ1-4, with D uncertain. Source material: PBMCs or T cells enriched from blood (not recorded which). The sequence was obtained from a woman in her twenties or thirties with acute COVID-19. The CDR3 sequence is CASRLLGFGEKLFF. CDR3 nucleotide sequence: TGTGCCAGCAGATTGCTGGGTTTCGGGGAAAAACTGTTTTTT. The complete variable domain, with remaining parts taken from reference TRBV2 and TRBJ1-4, reads EPEVTQTPSHQVTQMGQEVILRCVPISNHLYFYWYRQILGQKVEFLVSFYNNEISEKSEIFDDQFSVERPDGSNFTLKIRSTKLEDSAMYFCASRLLGFGEKLFFGSGTQLSVL.